A selection of T cell receptor beta chains follows, all from one sample in a study of T cells after yellow fever vaccination. TCRdb used MiXCR to reprocess the 5' RACE reads, holding one entry per CDR3 protein. The repertoire has some 550,000 distinct CDR3 sequences, roughly a fifth of them found once; the top ten carry 14%. The sequencing here drew on PBMCs, taken 15 days after the yellow fever booster vaccination. The source of these receptors is a man aged 25 to 45 who received the YFV17D yellow fever vaccine. The CDR3 runs from the conserved cysteine through the conserved F or W. A D gene is named only where the DNA matches it firmly. For some rows the clone size is stated as once, few or many, or as a class when expanded; others skip it.

clone_size	v_call	d_call	j_call	cdr3_nt	cdr3_aa
few	TRBV18	-	TRBJ2-7	TGTGCCAGCTCACTTATGGGACCGGCGGCGAGTAACGAGCAGTACTTC	CASSLMGPAASNEQYF
few	TRBV28	-	TRBJ2-3	TGTGCCAGCACGCTTGGAAGCCAACCTGGAGTCACAGATACGCAGTATTTT	CASTLGSQPGVTDTQYF
-	TRBV6-5	TRBD1	TRBJ1-4	TGTGCCAGCAGTTACTCGAAGGGACAGGGTCATGAAAAACTGTTTTTT	CASSYSKGQGHEKLFF
once	TRBV5-1	-	TRBJ2-1	TGCGCCAGCAGCGTAACAGCAGACTCCTACAATGAGCAGTTCTTC	CASSVTADSYNEQFF
-	TRBV20-1	TRBD1	TRBJ2-6	TGCAGTGCTCGAGAGAGCATTCACGACCGACAGGGAGAATCTGGGGCCAACGTCCTGACTTTC	CSARESIHDRQGESGANVLTF
-	TRBV10-3	-	TRBJ2-6	TGTGCCATCAGGACAGGCGCCTCCTCTGGGGCCAACGTCCTGACTTTC	CAIRTGASSGANVLTF
-	TRBV12-3/TRBV12-4	-	TRBJ2-1	TGTGCCAGCAGGGGGGGACTTGGTAGCTACAATGAGCAGTTCTTC	CASRGGLGSYNEQFF
-	TRBV29-1	TRBD2	TRBJ2-3	TGCAGCGTTGCAGCGGGAATAGCCACAGATACGCAGTATTTT	CSVAAGIATDTQYF
few	TRBV9	-	TRBJ1-3	TGTGCCAGCAGCGCGGCCCAGACAGGTGGAAGGAACACCATATATTTT	CASSAAQTGGRNTIYF
few	TRBV20-1	TRBD2	TRBJ2-7	TGCAGTGCCCGCATGGGTAGCGGGAGATACGAGCAGTACTTC	CSARMGSGRYEQYF
-	TRBV11-2	-	TRBJ2-1	TGTGCCAGCAGCTTCTCGTCGTATGGGTCCAATGAGCAGTTCTTC	CASSFSSYGSNEQFF
-	TRBV29-1	-	TRBJ1-1	TGCAGCGTCCGGGGGCAGGGAACTGAAGCTTTCTTT	CSVRGQGTEAFF
-	TRBV7-3	-	TRBJ2-5	TGTGCCAGCAGCTTAACTGGCGTCCAAGAGACCCAGTACTTC	CASSLTGVQETQYF
few	TRBV6-1	-	TRBJ2-1	TGTGCCAGCACCCCACCCGGGTCCAAAGGGTATGAGCAGTTCTTC	CASTPPGSKGYEQFF
few	TRBV4-3	TRBD1	TRBJ2-5	TGCGCCAGCAGCCAGGGGACAGGGACTACCCAAGAGACCCAGTACTTC	CASSQGTGTTQETQYF
-	TRBV20-1	-	TRBJ2-2	TGCAGTGCTAGTTGGGTGACTAATGCGAACACCGGGGAGCTGTTTTTT	CSASWVTNANTGELFF
-	TRBV5-1	-	TRBJ2-3	TGCGCCAGCACGGCCACGACCCCAGATACGCAGTATTTT	CASTATTPDTQYF
once	TRBV25-1	TRBD1	TRBJ2-3	TGTGCCAGCAGTGAATATAGGACAGGGCGTAAGGCAGATACGCAGTATTTT	CASSEYRTGRKADTQYF
-	TRBV4-1	TRBD2	TRBJ2-1	TGCACCAGCAGCCAGACCCCGGGACTAGCGATGAATGAGCAGTTCTTC	CTSSQTPGLAMNEQFF
few	TRBV5-1	TRBD2	TRBJ2-1	TGCGCCAGCAGTGGGGGGGATTGGCTAGCGGAAGACAATGAGCAGTTCTTC	CASSGGDWLAEDNEQFF
-	TRBV5-1	TRBD2	TRBJ2-2	TGCGCCAGCAGCTGGTTGACTAGCGGGAACACCGGGGAGCTGTTTTTT	CASSWLTSGNTGELFF
-	TRBV7-2	TRBD1	TRBJ1-5	TGTGCCAGCAGCTTAGCGGGACAGGGGAAGCAGCCCCAGCATTTT	CASSLAGQGKQPQHF
-	TRBV7-9	TRBD2	TRBJ2-3	TGTGCCAGCAGCTCACAACTAGCGGGAGTTAGAGATACGCAGTATTTT	CASSSQLAGVRDTQYF
many	TRBV14	TRBD2	TRBJ2-5	TGTGCCAGCAGGACTAGCGGACAAGAGACCCAGTACTTC	CASRTSGQETQYF
-	TRBV4-2	-	TRBJ2-5	TGTGCCAGCAGCCAAGAACCCAAGGGGGGAGAGACCCAGTACTTC	CASSQEPKGGETQYF
few	TRBV20-1	-	TRBJ2-7	TGCAGTGCTACCGCCCCTCCGGGGGACTACGAGCAGTACTTC	CSATAPPGDYEQYF
-	TRBV12-3/TRBV12-4	-	TRBJ2-3	TGTGCCAGCAGTTTACGACTCGGGGGCACAGATACGCAGTATTTT	CASSLRLGGTDTQYF
-	TRBV7-8	-	TRBJ2-6	TGTGCCAGCAGCTTAGTGGGACGGGATAGCTCTGGGGCCAACGTCCTGACTTTC	CASSLVGRDSSGANVLTF
-	TRBV20-1	-	TRBJ2-3	TGCAGTGCTATTTCCGGGGGACAGCTCACAGATACGCAGTATTTT	CSAISGGQLTDTQYF
-	TRBV12-3/TRBV12-4	-	TRBJ1-1	TGTGCCAGCAGTTTTATGCAGCACACTGAAGCTTTCTTT	CASSFMQHTEAFF
-	TRBV7-2	TRBD2	TRBJ2-3	TGTGCCAGCAGCTCCTCGGGACTAGTGTCGGATACGCAGTATTTT	CASSSSGLVSDTQYF
-	TRBV30	-	TRBJ2-1	TGTGCCAGGTCGGCAGGGGCCATCGACAATGAGCAGTTCTTC	CARSAGAIDNEQFF